This T cell receptor (beta chain) is from a study of blood T cell repertoires in COVID-19. Assay used: immunoSEQ multiplex PCR; TCRdb lists only in-frame clones, some missing. Found here are roughly 200,000 clones, 80% to 90% of them singletons; the top ten hold about 4.5%. V dropped 4 bases and J dropped 0 bases, with 6 bases sitting between them. The CDR3 totals 13 residues. Germline V gene data show CDR1 as KGHSH and CDR2 as LQKENI. Participants in the exposed group had met a COVID-19 case in the 2 weeks before joining the study. The source of this sequence is a woman in her twenties or thirties who had been exposed to COVID-19. The chain links TRBV18 to TRBJ1-2; D remains ambiguous. Sequenced input: PBMCs or T cells enriched from blood (not recorded which). CDR3 bases: TGTGCCAGCTCACATACAGCTAACTATGGCTACACCTTC. Protein: CASSHTANYGYTF.